The clone carrying this T cell receptor (beta chain) was found a few times. The sample comes from a study of cytomegalovirus exposure and HLA in healthy donors. The CDR3 sequence is 18 residues long. V lost 5 bases, J lost 1 base, and 8 bases stayed unmatched. The germline gives CDR1 MNHEY, CDR2 SMNVEV (reference sequence). It was with 60 Vbeta and 13 Jbeta primers that the PCR ran. Using immunoSEQ multiplex PCR, the repertoire was profiled, and TCRdb retains in-frame clones only, with some absent. Among some 200,000 clones listed, around 89% were seen once. The chain joins TRBV27 to TRBJ2-3, with 14 bases aligning to TRBD2. The clonotype comes from a young woman in good health and CMV-seronegative. Sequencing was carried out using PBMCs. CDR3 sequence: CASSKQRLAGGGTDTQYF. The CDR3 coding sequence is TGTGCCAGCAGTAAACAACGACTAGCGGGAGGGGGCACAGATACGCAGTATTTT.